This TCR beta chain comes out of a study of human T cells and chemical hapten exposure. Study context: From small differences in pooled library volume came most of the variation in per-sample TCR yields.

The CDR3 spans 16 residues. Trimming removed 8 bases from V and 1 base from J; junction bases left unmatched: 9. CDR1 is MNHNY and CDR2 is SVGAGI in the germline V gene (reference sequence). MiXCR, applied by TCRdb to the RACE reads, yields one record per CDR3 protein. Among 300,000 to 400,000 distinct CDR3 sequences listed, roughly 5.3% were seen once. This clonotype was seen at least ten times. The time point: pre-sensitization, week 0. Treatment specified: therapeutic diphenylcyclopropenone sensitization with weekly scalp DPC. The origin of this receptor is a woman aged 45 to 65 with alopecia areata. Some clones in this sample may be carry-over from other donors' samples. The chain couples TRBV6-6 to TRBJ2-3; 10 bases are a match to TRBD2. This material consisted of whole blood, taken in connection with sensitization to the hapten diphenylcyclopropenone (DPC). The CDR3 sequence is CASHRALAGGTDTQYF. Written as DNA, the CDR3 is TGTGCCAGCCACCGGGCCCTAGCGGGAGGCACAGATACGCAGTATTTT.